These 32 T cell receptor beta chains were all obtained from the same sample, sequenced in a study of control samples from healthy donors and cancer patients. Sequenced by immunoSEQ multiplex PCR; TCRdb stores in-frame clones only, minus some. Of approximately 40,000 clones in the sample, roughly three quarters were seen once. Material: formalin-fixed, paraffin-embedded tissue. These receptors originate from a male donor with melanoma.

The chain combines TRBV5-1 with TRBJ1-3, with D tentatively TRBD1 (5 bases). V lost 4 bases to trimming and J lost 0 bases, with 14 bases between them. This CDR3 has 16 amino acids. In germline, CDR1 is SGHRS, CDR2 YFSETQ. The CDR3 nucleotides are TGCGCCAGCAGCGCTGGACACCCGAGCTCTGGAAACACCATATATTTT. This encodes CASSAGHPSSGNTIYF.

A remark on this clone: This may be a read error: a much more frequent sequence differs by one nucleotide. Other nucleotide sequences from this sample produce the same CDR3. The rearrangement joins TRBV10-3 to TRBJ1-5; D ambiguous. From germline, CDR1 is ENHRY and CDR2 SYGVKD. Trimming removed 0 bases from V and 2 bases from J, with 14 bases in between. This CDR3 is 17 amino acids long. The CDR3 reads CAISESGEGRGNQPQHF. In nucleotides, the CDR3 is TGTGCCATCAGTGAGTCTGGTGAGGGAAGGGGCAATCAGCCCCAGCATTTT.

The chain joins TRBV7-9 to TRBJ2-1, with 7 bases fitting TRBD1. Germline V gene sequence: CDR1 SEHNR, CDR2 FQNEAQ (reference sequence). Trimming cost V 2 bases and J 7 bases; bases outside gene matches: 5. The CDR3 length is 14 residues. CDR3 bases: TGTGCCAGCAGCTTAATGACAGGGCCGAATGAGCAGTTCTTC. As protein: CASSLMTGPNEQFF.

J is TRBJ2-1 and V is TRBV24-1, with TRBD1 identical over 8 bases. The ends lost 3 bases at V and 6 bases at J; junction bases unmatched: 6. The CDR3 has 15 amino acids. The germline V gene encodes CDR1 KGHDR and CDR2 SFDVKD. This CDR3 reads CATSDMRTGINEQFF. As DNA, the CDR3 is TGTGCCACCAGTGATATGCGGACAGGGATCAATGAGCAGTTCTTC.

The genes are TRBV27 and TRBJ2-6; 7 nucleotides align to TRBD1. J was trimmed by 14 bases and V by 3 bases; bases with no gene match: 22. Germline lookup yields CDR1 MNHEY and CDR2 SMNVEV (reference sequence). The CDR3 runs 18 residues. This chain's CDR3 is CASSFRNWVVGQDLLLTF. The CDR3, as DNA: TGTGCCAGCAGTTTTCGAAACTGGGTCGTCGGACAGGACCTACTCCTGACTTTC.

This clone has a handful of counts. This rearrangement joins TRBV14 to TRBJ2-7; D is unresolved. This CDR3 region has 11 residues. V was pared by 1 base and J by 12 bases, with 10 bases between. The germline V gene encodes CDR1 SGHDN and CDR2 FVKESK. The DNA for the CDR3 is TGTGCCAGCAGCCAAGTGAGCCATCTGTACTTC. It is translated as CASSQVSHLYF.

V usage is TRBV7-9 and J usage is TRBJ2-1; 8 bases match TRBD1. The CDR3 spans 16 residues. Germline V gene data show CDR1 as SEHNR and CDR2 as FQNEAQ (reference sequence). V lost 1 base and J lost 7; bases outside the gene matches: 9. The CDR3 DNA reads as TGTGCCAGCAGCTTAGATCGGGACAGGACCCAAAATGAGCAGTTCTTC. It yields the protein CASSLDRDRTQNEQFF.

V usage is TRBV9 and J usage is TRBJ2-7; 7 bases map to TRBD1. This CDR3 is 14 amino acids long. Per germline, CDR1 SGDLS and CDR2 YYNGEE. J gave up 1 base and V 3 bases, and 4 bases lay outside the gene matches. This CDR3 reads CASSAGTVSYEQYF. The CDR3 nucleotides read TGTGCCAGCAGCGCCGGGACAGTTTCCTACGAGCAGTACTTC.

On this clone: Within the sample, other DNA sequences also encode this same CDR3. The genes are TRBV4-2 and TRBJ2-7; D remains ambiguous. V dropped 1 base and J dropped 3 bases, with 4 bases sitting between them. CDR1 is LGHNA, CDR2 YNFKEQ, per germline. This CDR3 has 12 residues. For the CDR3, the DNA is TGTGCCAGCAGCCAAGCCGGCTACGAGCAGTACTTC. This sequence encodes CASSQAGYEQYF.

This clone was recorded once. One junction end does not reproduce the germline sequence, and a read error may be involved. The rearrangement joins TRBV7-9 to TRBJ1-1; D not resolved. CDR1 is SEHNR and CDR2 is FQNEAQ in the germline V gene (reference sequence). The CDR3 consists of 15 residues. In DNA, the CDR3 is TGTGCCAGCAGCTTAGTGCGGGGTCAAGCAACTGAAACTTTCTTT. It yields the protein CASSLVRGQATETFF.

This clone was detected a few times. The chain recombines TRBV3-1 (or the pseudogene TRBV3-2) with TRBJ1-5; D unclear. The germline V gene encodes CDR1 LGHDT and CDR2 YNNKEL (reference sequence). Trimming removed 1 base from V and 10 bases from J, with 8 bases in between. The CDR3 loop spans 12 amino acids. The CDR3 reads CASSQGRGPQHF. In nucleotides, the CDR3 is TGTGCCAGCAGCCAAGGTCGGGGTCCCCAGCATTTT.

The chain employs TRBV30 and TRBJ2-7; 10 nucleotides agree with TRBD1. The CDR3 totals 15 residues. The trim removed 3 bases at V and 0 bases at J, leaving 5 bases unmatched. Germline values: CDR1 GTSNPN, CDR2 SVGIG (reference sequence). CDR3 DNA sequence: TGTGCCTGGAGCATGGGACAGGGGATCTCCTACGAGCAGTACTTC. Amino acid sequence: CAWSMGQGISYEQYF.

This chain links TRBV6-6 with TRBJ2-5; TRBD2 agrees at 8 bases. Germline V gives CDR1 MNHNY, CDR2 SVGAGI (reference sequence). J lost 4 bases, V lost 7 bases, and 11 bases had no gene match. The CDR3 runs to 15 residues. The CDR3 loop is CASKVAGTALETQYF. The CDR3 coding sequence is TGTGCCAGCAAGGTAGCGGGGACGGCTTTAGAGACCCAGTACTTC.

This clone was seen only once. A junction boundary mismatches the germline segment, possibly from a read error. Other nucleotide sequences in the sample specify the same CDR3. The gene calls are TRBV10-2 and TRBJ2-3, with D unclear. CDR1 and CDR2 (germline): WSHSY, SAAADI. The CDR3 spans 12 residues. The CDR3 here is CASNGLTDTQYF. The DNA of the CDR3 is TGCGCTAGCAACGGGCTCACAGATACGCAGTATTTT.

This clone was detected once. The CDR3 region is CASSRERGVHQPQHF. The CDR3 nucleotides read TGTGCCAGTAGTAGGGAGAGGGGGGTACATCAGCCCCAGCATTTT. The J gene is TRBJ1-5, the V gene TRBV19; the D gene is possibly TRBD1 (6 bases). Germline V gives CDR1 LNHDA, CDR2 SQIVND (reference sequence). This CDR3 spans 15 amino acids. The V end lost 4 bases, the J end lost 5 bases, and 15 bases lay between the germline ends.

The chain employs TRBV19 and TRBJ1-5, with D possibly matching TRBD1 (5 bases). CDR1 is LNHDA, CDR2 SQIVND, per germline (reference sequence). There are 13 residues in the CDR3. V lost 7 bases and J lost 5, with 12 bases in between. This CDR3 reads CASNQGLHQPQHF. The CDR3 coding sequence is TGTGCCAGTAATCAGGGCCTGCATCAGCCCCAGCATTTT.

The rearrangement links TRBV9 to TRBJ2-7, with TRBD1 identical over 11 bases. V lost 3 bases, J lost 3 bases, and 5 bases stayed unmatched. This CDR3 has 15 amino acids. Per germline, CDR1 SGDLS and CDR2 YYNGEE. In nucleotides, the CDR3 is TGTGCCAGCAGCGCCTCCGGGACAGGGGGCTACGAGCAGTACTTC. Translation: CASSASGTGGYEQYF.

In nucleotides, the CDR3 is TGTGCCAGCAGTCCCTGGGCCTACGAGCAGTACTTC. Amino acid sequence: CASSPWAYEQYF. The genes are TRBV28 and TRBJ2-7; D not certain. The germline CDR1 and CDR2 sequences are MDHEN and SYDVKM. CDR3 length: 12 residues. Trimming stripped 5 bases from V and 2 bases from J, with 7 bases between.

This clone was recorded only once. The chain uses TRBV6-5 and TRBJ1-5, with a weak D call TRBD1 (5 bases). The V end was cut by 4 bases, the J end by 4 bases, with 14 bases between. The CDR3 has 15 residues. Germline lookup yields CDR1 MNHEY and CDR2 SVGAGI. CDR3 in amino acids: CASSSPGGGNQPQHF. CDR3 nucleotides: TGTGCCAGCAGTTCCCCTGGGGGGGGGAATCAGCCCCAGCATTTT.

With respect to this clone: The identical CDR3 is also encoded by other nucleotide sequences in the sample. This chain links TRBV6-5 with TRBJ2-5, with D perhaps matching TRBD1 or TRBD2 (5 bases each). This CDR3 has 14 amino acids. V was shortened by 0 bases and J by 7 bases, with 12 bases between the two germline ends. Germline V CDR1 and CDR2: MNHEY, SVGAGI. CDR3 amino acids: CASSYSQGRGTQYF. CDR3 nucleotide sequence: TGTGCCAGCAGTTACTCGCAGGGCCGGGGGACCCAGTACTTC.

The V and J genes are TRBV2 and TRBJ2-2, with TRBD2 as a possible D gene (5 bases). This CDR3 is 13 amino acids long. Germline lookup yields CDR1 SNHLY and CDR2 FYNNEI. The V end was cut by 6 bases, the J end by 1 base, with 6 bases between. CDR3 residues: CASSGGNTGELFF. Here the CDR3 DNA reads TGTGCCAGCAGCGGAGGGAACACCGGGGAGCTGTTTTTT.

The gene calls are TRBV30 and TRBJ1-2, with 10 bases aligning to TRBD1. The junction had 14 bases not matched to a gene; V was cut back by 2 bases and J by 8 bases. The CDR3 runs to 16 residues. Germline V lookup: CDR1 GTSNPN, CDR2 SVGIG (reference sequence). The CDR3 spells CAWSMTRDRGIGGYTF. The CDR3 DNA reads as TGTGCCTGGAGTATGACCCGGGACAGGGGTATCGGCGGCTACACCTTC.

The CDR3, as DNA: TGTGCCAGCAGCCGCGGGACTAGCGGGAGATCGGAGACCCAGTACTTC. Protein sequence: CASSRGTSGRSETQYF. The J gene is TRBJ2-5, the V gene TRBV3-1 (or the pseudogene TRBV3-2); 14 nucleotides agree with TRBD2. Germline lookup yields CDR1 LGHDT and CDR2 YNNKEL (reference sequence). CDR3 size: 16 residues. V dropped 4 bases and J dropped 5; count of bases not matched to a gene: 6.

J is TRBJ2-7 and V is TRBV5-5; D is undetermined. The V end was cut by 0 bases, the J end by 2 bases, with 9 bases between. The CDR3 consists of 14 residues. From germline, CDR1 is SGHKS and CDR2 YYEKEE (reference sequence). The DNA of the CDR3 is TGTGCCAGCAGCTTGGCCCCACTTACCTACGAGCAGTACTTC. Translated, it gives CASSLAPLTYEQYF.

The chain carries TRBV3-1 (or the pseudogene TRBV3-2) and TRBJ2-7, with 7 bases fitting TRBD2. V trimming: 0 bases; J trimming: 2 bases; junction bases outside the gene matches: 1. CDR1 and CDR2 from the germline V gene are LGHDT and YNNKEL (reference sequence). This CDR3 contains 14 residues. The CDR3 sequence: CASSQDGGTYEQYF. CDR3 DNA: TGTGCCAGCAGCCAAGACGGGGGGACCTACGAGCAGTACTTC.

Written as DNA, the CDR3 is TGTGCCAGCTCACCAAATTCCCCTAGCACAGATACGCAGTATTTT. Amino acid sequence: CASSPNSPSTDTQYF. The chain combines TRBV18 with TRBJ2-3; D unclear. There are 15 residues in the CDR3. Deletions cut 2 bases from V and 0 bases from J, with 9 bases between. In germline, CDR1 is KGHSH, CDR2 LQKENI.

CDR3 residues: CASSGRTGGEQYF. The CDR3 coding sequence is TGTGCCAGCAGTGGGCGGACAGGGGGGGAGCAGTACTTC. The chain recombines TRBV2 with TRBJ2-7; 10 bases align to TRBD1. With V trimmed by 4 bases and J by 7 bases, 4 bases remained unmatched. Germline assignment: CDR1 SNHLY and CDR2 FYNNEI. The CDR3 runs 13 residues.

This chain uses TRBV20-1 with TRBJ2-7; no reliable D call. The CDR3 length is 12 residues. Between the trimmed V and J ends, which lost 6 bases and 1 base, there was a span of 10 bases. CDR1 DFQATT and CDR2 SNEGSKA come from the germline V gene (reference sequence). CDR3 residues: CSASPLSYEQYF. The CDR3 nucleotides are TGCAGTGCAAGTCCCCTATCCTACGAGCAGTACTTC.

The chain links TRBV11-3 to TRBJ2-1; D remains unclear. This CDR3 has 13 residues. Germline CDR1 is SGHNT and CDR2 is YENEEA. Trimming took 5 bases from V and 6 from J, leaving 11 bases between them. CDR3 protein: CASSLPTINEQFF. In nucleotides, the CDR3 is TGTGCCAGCAGCCTTCCTACGATCAATGAGCAGTTCTTC.

The J gene is TRBJ2-5, the V gene TRBV19, with TRBD2 matching 7 bases. V was clipped by 3 bases and J by 5 bases; unmatched bases: 0. This CDR3 comprises 12 residues. CDR1 and CDR2 from the germline V gene are LNHDA and SQIVND (reference sequence). CDR3 in amino acids: CASSIGGETQYF. The CDR3 DNA sequence: TGTGCCAGTAGTATCGGGGGGGAGACCCAGTACTTC.

CDR3 bases: TGTGCCAGCAGTGATCCCCGAACCTACGAGCAGTACTTC. This translates into CASSDPRTYEQYF. The genes are TRBV6-1 and TRBJ2-7; D ambiguous. There are 13 residues in the CDR3. CDR1 is MNHNS, CDR2 SASEGT, per germline. V was trimmed by 3 bases and J by 2 bases, leaving 8 bases between them.

V and J are TRBV10-3 and TRBJ2-3, with 12 bases matching TRBD2. Trimming cost V 4 bases and J 2 bases; bases outside gene matches: 1. Germline V gene lookup returns CDR1 ENHRY and CDR2 SYGVKD. The CDR3 loop spans 15 amino acids. This chain's CDR3 is CAISGTSGTTDTQYF. CDR3 sequence (DNA): TGTGCCATCAGTGGGACTAGCGGGACCACAGATACGCAGTATTTT.